This T cell receptor (beta chain) derives from a study of cytomegalovirus exposure and HLA in healthy donors. Overall study findings and caveats: The only immune exposure information that was available was CMV serostatus. Reports indicate that TCR beta sequences accurately predicted the HLA-A and HLA-B alleles of most subjects.

PCR was performed using 60 Vbeta and 13 Jbeta primers. Here immunoSEQ multiplex PCR was the method, and the copy in TCRdb shows in-frame clones only, minus some. Among about 170,000 clones listed, roughly four fifths were seen once. Concerning this clone itself: Its antigen is undetermined.

This receptor was obtained from a woman in her twenties or thirties in good health and CMV-seropositive. Material for sequencing was PBMCs.

CDR3 region: CASSPNPDRSYTF. CDR3 coding DNA: TGTGCCAGTAGCCCTAACCCAGACAGGAGCTACACCTTC. The rearrangement links TRBV19 to TRBJ1-2; D perhaps matches TRBD1 (6 bases). The V gene lost 6 bases and the J gene lost 9 bases, with 17 bases spanning the gap. Per germline, CDR1 LNHDA and CDR2 SQIVND (reference sequence). The CDR3 loop spans 13 amino acids.